These 18 T cell receptor beta chains were all obtained from the same sample, sequenced in a study of blood T cell repertoires in COVID-19. TCRdb's copy holds only in-frame clones and misses some; the assay was immunoSEQ multiplex PCR. The sample has about 350,000 clones, roughly nine tenths seen once. The specimen was PBMCs or T cells enriched from blood (not recorded which). The receptors were sampled from a woman aged 25 to 39 who had recovered from COVID-19.

The chain recombines TRBV7-2 with TRBJ1-1; D is ambiguous. CDR1 is SGHTA and CDR2 is FQGNSA in the germline V gene. The CDR3 runs 15 residues. The V end was cut by 2 bases, the J end by 4 bases, with 14 bases between. This CDR3 reads CASSLINRAGTEAFF. DNA of the CDR3: TGTGCCAGCAGCTTAATAAATAGAGCGGGCACTGAAGCTTTCTTT.

This chain connects TRBV7-9 to TRBJ2-2; 9 nucleotides agree with TRBD1. Unmatched junction bases numbered 8, after V lost 6 bases and J lost 3 bases. CDR3 length: 16 amino acids. Germline CDR1 reads SEHNR; CDR2 reads FQNEAQ (reference sequence). CDR3 sequence: CASSKGQGRDTGELFF. The CDR3 DNA reads as TGTGCCAGCAGTAAAGGACAGGGGAGGGACACCGGGGAGCTGTTTTTT.

The chain couples TRBV10-2 to TRBJ1-2, with TRBD1 as a possible D gene (5 bases). Germline assignment: CDR1 WSHSY and CDR2 SAAADI. The CDR3 loop spans 12 amino acids. V dropped 6 bases and J dropped 4 bases, with 9 bases sitting between them. CDR3 amino acids: CASSQGRYGYTF. The CDR3 DNA reads TGCGCCAGCAGCCAGGGCCGCTATGGCTACACCTTC.

The chain links TRBV9 to TRBJ2-1; tentative D call: TRBD1 (5 bases). Germline CDR1 reads SGDLS; CDR2 reads YYNGEE. The V end was cut by 2 bases, the J end by 0 bases, with 12 bases between. This CDR3 spans 16 amino acids. CDR3 nucleotides: TGTGCCAGCAGCGTGGCTCAGGGCGCCTCCTACAATGAGCAGTTCTTC. Protein product: CASSVAQGASYNEQFF.

This clone was recorded only once. J is TRBJ1-1 and V is TRBV30; 9 bases are shared with TRBD1. Germline V gene data show CDR1 as GTSNPN and CDR2 as SVGIG (reference sequence). The CDR3 has 15 residues. V lost 1 base, J lost 4 bases, and 7 bases stayed unmatched. The CDR3 protein is CAWSGLGQGTTEAFF. Here the CDR3 DNA reads TGTGCCTGGAGTGGCCTCGGACAGGGGACCACTGAAGCTTTCTTT.

The rearrangement uses TRBV2 and TRBJ1-1; D is undetermined. CDR3 length equals 14 residues. Trimming took 6 bases from V and 4 from J, leaving 15 bases between them. From germline, CDR1 is SNHLY and CDR2 FYNNEI. CDR3 coding DNA: TGTGCCAGCAGGCTCCGGGAGGGAAGCACTGAAGCTTTCTTT. Its translation is CASRLREGSTEAFF.

This sequence joins TRBV7-2 and TRBJ1-1, with no clear D. V lost 1 base and J 7 bases, leaving 16 bases between the germline ends. In germline, CDR1 is SGHTA, CDR2 FQGNSA. The CDR3 consists of 15 residues. The CDR3 is CASSLGPLTNGEAFF. As DNA, the CDR3 is TGTGCCAGCAGCTTAGGTCCCCTCACTAACGGTGAAGCTTTCTTT.

The rearrangement links TRBV7-9 to TRBJ1-6; 10 nucleotides line up with TRBD1. This CDR3 comprises 15 residues. The germline CDR1 and CDR2 sequences are SEHNR and FQNEAQ (reference sequence). Trimming cost V 6 bases and J 8 bases; bases outside gene matches: 7. The CDR3 DNA follows: TGTGCCAGCAGGTACCAGGGACAGGGGTATTCACCCCTCCACTTT. Translated, it gives CASRYQGQGYSPLHF.

The chain couples TRBV14 to TRBJ2-5; D not certain. V lost 3 bases, J lost 5 bases, and 10 bases lay in between. The germline V gene encodes CDR1 SGHDN and CDR2 FVKESK. The CDR3 is 13 amino acids. The CDR3 nucleotides are TGTGCCAGCAGCCACCCAGGTGGGGAGACCCAGTACTTC. Its translation is CASSHPGGETQYF.

This chain connects TRBV5-1 to TRBJ1-3; a possible D gene is TRBD1 (5 bases). Germline CDR1 reads SGHRS; CDR2 reads YFSETQ. The CDR3 contains 15 residues. With 1 base removed from V and 3 bases from J, the gap between germline ends came to 11 bases. CDR3 sequence (DNA): TGCGCCAGCAGCTTGTTAGGGGAAAGTGGAAACACCATATATTTT. This encodes CASSLLGESGNTIYF.

The rearrangement links TRBV7-9 to TRBJ2-5; perhaps TRBD2 as D (6 bases). V shed 5 bases and J shed 4 bases, with 11 bases lying between them. This CDR3 comprises 13 residues. CDR1 and CDR2 from the germline V gene are SEHNR and FQNEAQ (reference sequence). The CDR3 loop is CASSPMGGETQYF. CDR3 nucleotides: TGTGCCAGCAGCCCAATGGGGGGAGAGACCCAGTACTTC. Filled out from reference TRBV7-9 and TRBJ2-5, the complete variable domain reads DTGVSQNPRHKITKRGQNVTFRCDPISEHNRLYWYRQTLGQGPEFLTYFQNEAQLEKSRLLSDRFSAERPKGSFSTLEIQRTEQGDSAMYLCASSPMGGETQYFGPGTRLLVL.

A single count supports this clone. The chain employs TRBV5-5 and TRBJ2-7; possible D gene TRBD2, 5 bases. The V end was cut by 3 bases, the J end by 12 bases, with 22 bases between. CDR3 length: 14 residues. The V gene's germline CDR1 is SGHKS and CDR2 YYEKEE (reference sequence). In DNA form, the CDR3 reads TGTGCCAGCAGCTCGACAAGCGATGCCGCGGGCTTGTACTTC. Amino acid sequence: CASSSTSDAAGLYF.

The chain links TRBV25-1 to TRBJ1-4, with a possible D match to TRBD1 (6 bases). The CDR3 is made up of 16 amino acids. The V gene lost 6 bases and the J gene lost 4 bases, with 18 bases spanning the gap. Germline CDR1 is MGHDK and CDR2 is SYGVNS. The CDR3 reads CASRLSGGSGNEKLFF. For the CDR3, the DNA is TGTGCCAGCAGGTTGTCGGGGGGCAGTGGTAATGAAAAACTGTTTTTT.

V usage is TRBV12-5 and J usage is TRBJ1-5, with a possible D match to TRBD1 (5 bases). Germline lookup yields CDR1 LGHNT and CDR2 FRNRAP. The V gene lost 6 bases and the J gene lost 4 bases, with 19 bases spanning the gap. The CDR3 has 16 residues. The CDR3 DNA reads as TGTGCTAGTGGACCTATAGGGGTTGGTCGTAATCAGCCCCAGCATTTT. Translated, it gives CASGPIGVGRNQPQHF.

The genes are TRBV9 and TRBJ2-5; TRBD1 might be the D (5 bases). V was trimmed by 3 bases and J by 1 base, leaving 13 bases between them. Germline CDR1 SGDLS, CDR2 YYNGEE. This CDR3 spans 15 amino acids. CDR3 region: CASSALGAVQETQYF. The CDR3 DNA reads as TGTGCCAGCAGCGCCTTAGGGGCAGTCCAAGAGACCCAGTACTTC.

The table lists this clone with a count of one. This sequence joins TRBV12-3 or TRBV12-4 and TRBJ1-4; maybe TRBD1 (5 bases). The CDR3 spans 13 residues. V lost 3 bases and J lost 11, with 13 bases in between. The CDR3 loop is CASSLKEQEKLFF. The CDR3, as DNA: TGTGCCAGCAGTTTGAAGGAACAGGAGAAACTGTTTTTT.

As concerns this clone: The same CDR3 also results from other DNA sequences found in this sample. The chain joins TRBV9 to TRBJ2-7, with D hard to call. V lost 3 bases to trimming and J lost 0 bases, with 7 bases between them. This CDR3 spans 13 amino acids. The germline V gene has CDR1 SGDLS and CDR2 YYNGEE. In nucleotides, the CDR3 is TGTGCCAGCAGCGATGGGCTCTCCTACGAGCAGTACTTC. It yields the protein CASSDGLSYEQYF.

The chain has TRBV7-2 and TRBJ2-7; 9 positions agree with TRBD1. This CDR3 spans 14 amino acids. With 5 bases clipped from V and 2 bases from J, the junction kept 4 bases outside the gene matches. CDR1 is SGHTA and CDR2 is FQGNSA in the germline V gene. This CDR3 reads CASSPGTGPYEQYF. In DNA form, the CDR3 reads TGTGCCAGCAGCCCCGGGACAGGGCCCTACGAGCAGTACTTC.